The 3 T cell receptor beta chains below all came from one sample that was sequenced in a study of blood T cell repertoires in COVID-19. Some clones are missing from TCRdb's copy, which holds only in-frame ones; the method was immunoSEQ multiplex PCR. The profile shows 25,000 to 35,000 clones, around 90% of them singletons. The material sequenced was peripheral blood. The receptors were gathered from a man aged 45-60 years with active COVID-19.

The J gene is TRBJ2-3, the V gene TRBV10-1; 7 bases match TRBD2. CDR1 and CDR2 (germline): WNHNN, SYGVQD (reference sequence). Trimming removed 2 bases from V and 0 bases from J; junction bases left unmatched: 2. The CDR3 totals 15 residues. CDR3: CASSEGSGSTDTQYF. CDR3 nucleotide sequence: TGCGCCAGCAGTGAGGGTAGCGGGAGCACAGATACGCAGTATTTT.

The chain uses TRBV2 and TRBJ2-7; weak D call: TRBD1 (6 bases). Trimming stripped 1 base from V and 5 bases from J, with 9 bases between. The germline gives CDR1 SNHLY, CDR2 FYNNEI. The CDR3 length is 13 residues. CDR3 protein: CASSEDRDDEQYF. As DNA, the CDR3 is TGTGCCAGCAGTGAAGACAGGGACGACGAGCAGTACTTC.

V is TRBV11-2 and J is TRBJ1-1; maybe TRBD1 (6 bases). The CDR3 has 13 residues. CDR1 SGHAT and CDR2 FQNNGV come from the germline V gene. The V gene lost 6 bases and the J gene lost 1 base, with 9 bases spanning the gap. CDR3 residues: CASRQGWNTEAFF. The CDR3 region has the DNA TGTGCCAGCAGACAGGGATGGAACACTGAAGCTTTCTTT.